This T cell receptor (beta chain) was found in a study of shared clonotypes between healthy human individuals. Whole-study findings and limits: Inspection by rarefaction showed sorted-subset sequencing to be incomplete despite large depth.

CD8 cells regarded as naive lacked CD45RO, were positively chosen for CCR7, and omitted terminally differentiated effector memory CD45RA+ cells. Each PCR replicate from the sorted subsets contained roughly 210 ng DNA, which is 30,000 or so T cell genomes. Generated by immunoSEQ multiplex PCR, the TCRdb table keeps only in-frame clones and is missing some. The sample lists roughly 2,000,000 clones, about 94% occurring once. As for this clone: The antigen remains undetermined. Different DNA sequences within this sample yield the same CDR3.

V lost 0 bases, J lost 0 bases, and 6 bases lay in between. The CDR3 loop spans 15 amino acids. CDR1 and CDR2 from the germline V gene are MNHNS and SASEGT. This receptor was obtained from a man in his late teens or twenties in good health. Some clones in this sample may be carry-over from other donors' samples. The chain recombines TRBV6-1 with TRBJ2-4; D gene ambiguous. Sequenced material: naive CD8+ T cells from PBMCs. CDR3 DNA sequence: TGTGCCAGCAGTGAAGCAGGGATAGCCAAAAACATTCAGTACTTC. Its translation is CASSEAGIAKNIQYF.